This passage covers 8 T cell receptor beta chains from one sample sequenced in a study of blood T cell repertoires in COVID-19. Measured with immunoSEQ multiplex PCR; TCRdb has only the in-frame clones, and not every one. The table has about 160,000 clones, roughly 90% seen once. The material sequenced was peripheral blood. These receptors all come from a woman between 55 and 75 years old with active or convalescent COVID-19.

The J gene is TRBJ2-5, the V gene TRBV7-2, with a tentative D call TRBD2 (6 bases). The CDR3 has 15 amino acids. The V gene's germline CDR1 is SGHTA and CDR2 FQGNSA. V lost 5 bases and J lost 3, with 16 bases in between. The CDR3 here is CASSGGWGSEETQYF. The CDR3 DNA reads TGTGCCAGCAGCGGGGGGTGGGGATCTGAAGAGACCCAGTACTTC.

The J gene is TRBJ1-5, the V gene TRBV5-8; maybe TRBD1 (6 bases). The CDR3 loop spans 18 amino acids. Germline V CDR1 and CDR2: SGHTS, YDEGEE. The V gene lost 6 bases and the J gene lost 0 bases, with 22 bases spanning the gap. The CDR3 loop is CASTLRPGTWASNQPQHF. The CDR3 bases are TGTGCCAGCACCTTAAGACCCGGGACATGGGCTAGCAATCAGCCCCAGCATTTT.

V usage is TRBV5-1 and J usage is TRBJ2-3; D may be TRBD2 (5 bases). This CDR3 comprises 16 residues. Germline lookup yields CDR1 SGHRS and CDR2 YFSETQ. V was cut by 2 bases and J by 0 bases, with 13 bases left in between. Here the CDR3 DNA reads TGCGCCAGCAGCTTTTCCAGCGGTATTAGCACAGATACGCAGTATTTT. Translating gives CASSFSSGISTDTQYF.

V gene TRBV6-1 combines with J gene TRBJ1-2, with a tentative D call TRBD1 (6 bases). The CDR3 covers 15 residues. V was shortened by 1 base and J by 7 bases, with 16 bases between the two germline ends. Germline lookup yields CDR1 MNHNS and CDR2 SASEGT. This CDR3 reads CASSEGHRVSGGYTF. CDR3 bases: TGTGCCAGCAGTGAAGGTCACAGGGTATCTGGTGGCTACACCTTC.

The chain employs TRBV6-5 and TRBJ1-1; the match to TRBD1 covers 7 bases. J gave up 11 bases and V 4 bases, and 13 bases lay outside the gene matches. This CDR3 is 14 amino acids long. The V gene's germline CDR1 is MNHEY and CDR2 SVGAGI. In DNA form, the CDR3 reads TGTGCCAGCAGTTCTAGAAAGGGACAGATTAGGGCTTTCTTT. Its translation: CASSSRKGQIRAFF.

V gene TRBV12-3 or TRBV12-4 combines with J gene TRBJ1-1, with 8 positions matching TRBD1. V lost 6 bases, J lost 6 bases, and 6 bases stayed unmatched. CDR3 length equals 13 residues. The DNA for the CDR3 is TGTGCCAGCAGCTCGCCAGGGGGCTCTGAAGCTTTCTTT. The encoded protein is CASSSPGGSEAFF.

This clone has a single count. The chain couples TRBV6-5 to TRBJ1-5; perhaps TRBD1 as D (6 bases). Deletions cut 5 bases from V and 2 bases from J, with 10 bases between. Germline V gene lookup returns CDR1 MNHEY and CDR2 SVGAGI. The length of the CDR3 is 14 residues. CDR3 in DNA: TGTGCCAGCAGTCACAGGGAAGGCAATCAGCCCCAGCATTTT. As protein: CASSHREGNQPQHF.

The V call is TRBV3-1 (or the pseudogene TRBV3-2), the J call TRBJ2-3, with TRBD1 as a possible D gene (6 bases). V shed 3 bases and J shed 3 bases, with 13 bases lying between them. Germline-derived CDR1 and CDR2 are LGHDT and YNNKEL (reference sequence). The length of the CDR3 is 15 residues. For the CDR3, the DNA is TGTGCCAGCAGCCAGACCAGGGGTGGTACAGATACGCAGTATTTT. Its protein is CASSQTRGGTDTQYF.